These T cell receptor beta chains were read from a single sample in a study of blood T cell repertoires in COVID-19. Assay: immunoSEQ multiplex PCR; the TCRdb copy retains only in-frame clones and omits some. In the table there are tens of thousands of clones, about 73% of which are singletons. The sample comprised peripheral blood. Every receptor here comes from a woman aged 45 to 65 with active or convalescent COVID-19. Each CDR3 is given with its conserved first and last residue.

v_call,cdr3_aa
TRBV5-6,CAPKDYYTDTQYF
TRBV6-5,CASSSLMNTEAFF
TRBV7-2,CASSFVVNEQFF
TRBV9,CASSGSGRTDTQYF
TRBV2,CASSVDRDSGDYGYTF
TRBV28,CASSPFGTGGGETQYF
TRBV5-5,CASSHVDRGNTIYF
TRBV2,CASRERGGITDTQYF
TRBV27,CASSPGIPIQGYTF
TRBV29-1,CSGGPRFNEQYF
TRBV7-6,CASSLGDREDSPLHF
TRBV6-6,CASSGAGTGFTDTQYF
TRBV5-5,CASTRSTDTQYF